Detailed here is one T cell receptor (beta chain). Antigen specificity is unknown. TCRdb processed the RACE reads anew with MiXCR; each CDR3 protein has one entry. The top ten hold under 1.5% of the sample, which has about 140,000 distinct CDR3 sequences, 10% to 15% seen once. This sample is part of a study of human T cells and chemical hapten exposure. Study-level information: It was small differences in pooled library volume that mainly caused per-sample TCR yields to vary. Notes on the study in general: The donor cohort had alopecia, so its immune response may not match that of healthy people.

The time point denotes: patch test 2, 6 weeks after DPC sensitization. Documented treatment: therapeutic diphenylcyclopropenone sensitization with weekly scalp DPC. From whole blood left unfractionated, total RNA was extracted. J gave up 4 bases and V 5 bases, and 6 bases lay outside the gene matches. Germline V gene sequence: CDR1 PRHDT, CDR2 FYEKMQ (reference sequence). The CDR3 sequence is 14 residues long. The clonotype was recovered from a woman in her 50s with alopecia areata. Some clones in this sample may be carry-over from other donors' samples. The rearrangement links TRBV13 to TRBJ2-5; 8 bases match TRBD1. The source was whole blood, collected in connection with sensitization to the hapten diphenylcyclopropenone (DPC). The CDR3 DNA sequence: TGTGCCAGCAGCGCGCGACAGGGGCCAGAGACCCAGTACTTC. Its translation: CASSARQGPETQYF.